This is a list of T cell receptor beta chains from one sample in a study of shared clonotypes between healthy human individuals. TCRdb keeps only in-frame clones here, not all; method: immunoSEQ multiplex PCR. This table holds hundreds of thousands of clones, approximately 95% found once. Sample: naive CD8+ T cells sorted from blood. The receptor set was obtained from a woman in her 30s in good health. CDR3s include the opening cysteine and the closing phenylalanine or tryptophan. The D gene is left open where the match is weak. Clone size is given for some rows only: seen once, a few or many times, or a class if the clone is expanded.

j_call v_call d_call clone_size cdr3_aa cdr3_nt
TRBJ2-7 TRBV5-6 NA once CASSGLLYEQYF TGTGCCAGCAGCGGCCTCCTGTACGAGCAGTACTTC
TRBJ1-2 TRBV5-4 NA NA CASTRQQNYGYTF TGTGCCAGCACCAGACAGCAAAACTATGGCTACACCTTC
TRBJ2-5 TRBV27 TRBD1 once CASSWTGGFGETQYF TGTGCCAGCAGTTGGACAGGGGGCTTTGGGGAGACCCAGTACTTC
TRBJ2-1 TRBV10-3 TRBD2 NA CAISGIRTSSYNEQFF TGTGCCATCAGTGGCATTAGGACTAGCTCCTACAATGAGCAGTTCTTC
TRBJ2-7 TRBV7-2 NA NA CASSLVGRSYEQYF TGTGCCAGCAGCTTAGTCGGCAGGAGCTACGAGCAGTACTTC
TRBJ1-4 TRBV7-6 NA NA CASSPTVEATNEKLFF TGTGCCAGCAGCCCGACCGTTGAAGCAACTAATGAAAAACTGTTTTTT
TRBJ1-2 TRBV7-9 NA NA CASSGEEYGYTF TGTGCCAGCAGCGGAGAGGAATATGGCTACACCTTC
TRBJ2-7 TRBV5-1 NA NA CASRDGYEQYF TGCGCCAGCAGGGACGGTTACGAGCAGTACTTC
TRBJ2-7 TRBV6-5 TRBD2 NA CASSYSLGRNSYEQYF TGTGCCAGCAGTTACTCGCTCGGGAGGAACTCCTACGAGCAGTACTTC
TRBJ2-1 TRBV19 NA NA CASSAELYNEQFF TGTGCCAGTAGTGCCGAACTCTACAATGAGCAGTTCTTC
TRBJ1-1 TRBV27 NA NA CASSSHLVYMNTEAFF TGTGCCAGCAGTTCCCACCTAGTGTATATGAACACTGAAGCTTTCTTT
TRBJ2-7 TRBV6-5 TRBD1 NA CASSPTGVEQYF TGTGCCAGCAGTCCGACAGGGGTCGAGCAGTACTTC
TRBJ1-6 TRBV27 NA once CASSSLPAGANNSPLHF TGTGCCAGCAGTTCCCTCCCCGCGGGGGCGAATAATTCACCCCTCCACTTT
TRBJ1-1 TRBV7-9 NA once CASSARGAGTTEAFF TGTGCCAGCAGCGCCCGGGGGGCGGGGACCACTGAAGCTTTCTTT
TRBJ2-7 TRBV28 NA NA CASSDPRGISGHYEQYF TGTGCCAGCAGTGACCCGAGAGGGATTTCAGGCCACTACGAGCAGTACTTC
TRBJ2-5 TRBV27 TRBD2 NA CASRFGAIAGGKETQYF TGTGCCAGCAGATTCGGGGCCATAGCGGGAGGGAAAGAGACCCAGTACTTC
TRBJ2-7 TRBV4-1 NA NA CASSQGMRGPAPYEQYF TGCGCCAGCAGCCAAGGAATGCGGGGCCCCGCGCCCTACGAGCAGTACTTC
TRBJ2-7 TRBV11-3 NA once CASSYGDPTTYEQYF TGTGCCAGCAGCTATGGCGACCCCACGACATACGAGCAGTACTTC
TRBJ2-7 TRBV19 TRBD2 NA CASSMGLAGFLEQYF TGTGCCAGTAGTATGGGGCTAGCGGGATTCCTCGAGCAGTACTTC
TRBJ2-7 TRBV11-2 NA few CASSLGGEGYEQYF TGTGCCAGCAGCTTGGGGGGTGAGGGCTACGAGCAGTACTTC
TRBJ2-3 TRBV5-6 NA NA CASSLQPFNTDTQYF TGTGCCAGCAGCTTGCAGCCATTCAACACAGATACGCAGTATTTT
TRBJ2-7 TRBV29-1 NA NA CSVEWGNEQYF TGCAGCGTTGAATGGGGAAACGAGCAGTACTTC
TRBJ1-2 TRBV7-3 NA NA CASSPAGTDYGYTF TGTGCCAGCAGTCCAGCCGGGACGGACTATGGCTACACCTTC
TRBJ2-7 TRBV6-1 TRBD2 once CASSEFSASGAYEQYF TGTGCCAGCAGTGAATTTTCGGCTAGCGGAGCCTACGAGCAGTACTTC
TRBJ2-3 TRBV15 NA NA CATSRERGRALWDTQYF TGTGCCACCAGCAGAGAGAGGGGACGGGCCCTTTGGGATACGCAGTATTTT
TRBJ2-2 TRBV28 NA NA CASRPRRQNTGELFF TGTGCCAGCAGACCTCGAAGACAGAACACCGGGGAGCTGTTTTTT
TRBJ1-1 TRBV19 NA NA CASSINSPTEAFF TGTGCCAGTAGTATTAATTCCCCCACTGAAGCTTTCTTT
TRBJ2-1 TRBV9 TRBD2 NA CASSPRTSNNEQFF TGTGCCAGCAGCCCCAGGACTAGCAACAATGAGCAGTTCTTC
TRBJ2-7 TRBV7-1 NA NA CASSPLAFRSYEQYF TGTGCCAGCAGCCCCTTGGCGTTCCGCTCCTACGAGCAGTACTTC
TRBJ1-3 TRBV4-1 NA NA CASSQGWGPQRGNTIYF TGCGCCAGCAGCCAAGGATGGGGGCCGCAGAGGGGAAACACCATATATTTT
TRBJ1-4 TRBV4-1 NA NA CASSPVIGAATNEKLFF TGCGCCAGCAGCCCAGTAATAGGGGCGGCCACTAATGAAAAACTGTTTTTT